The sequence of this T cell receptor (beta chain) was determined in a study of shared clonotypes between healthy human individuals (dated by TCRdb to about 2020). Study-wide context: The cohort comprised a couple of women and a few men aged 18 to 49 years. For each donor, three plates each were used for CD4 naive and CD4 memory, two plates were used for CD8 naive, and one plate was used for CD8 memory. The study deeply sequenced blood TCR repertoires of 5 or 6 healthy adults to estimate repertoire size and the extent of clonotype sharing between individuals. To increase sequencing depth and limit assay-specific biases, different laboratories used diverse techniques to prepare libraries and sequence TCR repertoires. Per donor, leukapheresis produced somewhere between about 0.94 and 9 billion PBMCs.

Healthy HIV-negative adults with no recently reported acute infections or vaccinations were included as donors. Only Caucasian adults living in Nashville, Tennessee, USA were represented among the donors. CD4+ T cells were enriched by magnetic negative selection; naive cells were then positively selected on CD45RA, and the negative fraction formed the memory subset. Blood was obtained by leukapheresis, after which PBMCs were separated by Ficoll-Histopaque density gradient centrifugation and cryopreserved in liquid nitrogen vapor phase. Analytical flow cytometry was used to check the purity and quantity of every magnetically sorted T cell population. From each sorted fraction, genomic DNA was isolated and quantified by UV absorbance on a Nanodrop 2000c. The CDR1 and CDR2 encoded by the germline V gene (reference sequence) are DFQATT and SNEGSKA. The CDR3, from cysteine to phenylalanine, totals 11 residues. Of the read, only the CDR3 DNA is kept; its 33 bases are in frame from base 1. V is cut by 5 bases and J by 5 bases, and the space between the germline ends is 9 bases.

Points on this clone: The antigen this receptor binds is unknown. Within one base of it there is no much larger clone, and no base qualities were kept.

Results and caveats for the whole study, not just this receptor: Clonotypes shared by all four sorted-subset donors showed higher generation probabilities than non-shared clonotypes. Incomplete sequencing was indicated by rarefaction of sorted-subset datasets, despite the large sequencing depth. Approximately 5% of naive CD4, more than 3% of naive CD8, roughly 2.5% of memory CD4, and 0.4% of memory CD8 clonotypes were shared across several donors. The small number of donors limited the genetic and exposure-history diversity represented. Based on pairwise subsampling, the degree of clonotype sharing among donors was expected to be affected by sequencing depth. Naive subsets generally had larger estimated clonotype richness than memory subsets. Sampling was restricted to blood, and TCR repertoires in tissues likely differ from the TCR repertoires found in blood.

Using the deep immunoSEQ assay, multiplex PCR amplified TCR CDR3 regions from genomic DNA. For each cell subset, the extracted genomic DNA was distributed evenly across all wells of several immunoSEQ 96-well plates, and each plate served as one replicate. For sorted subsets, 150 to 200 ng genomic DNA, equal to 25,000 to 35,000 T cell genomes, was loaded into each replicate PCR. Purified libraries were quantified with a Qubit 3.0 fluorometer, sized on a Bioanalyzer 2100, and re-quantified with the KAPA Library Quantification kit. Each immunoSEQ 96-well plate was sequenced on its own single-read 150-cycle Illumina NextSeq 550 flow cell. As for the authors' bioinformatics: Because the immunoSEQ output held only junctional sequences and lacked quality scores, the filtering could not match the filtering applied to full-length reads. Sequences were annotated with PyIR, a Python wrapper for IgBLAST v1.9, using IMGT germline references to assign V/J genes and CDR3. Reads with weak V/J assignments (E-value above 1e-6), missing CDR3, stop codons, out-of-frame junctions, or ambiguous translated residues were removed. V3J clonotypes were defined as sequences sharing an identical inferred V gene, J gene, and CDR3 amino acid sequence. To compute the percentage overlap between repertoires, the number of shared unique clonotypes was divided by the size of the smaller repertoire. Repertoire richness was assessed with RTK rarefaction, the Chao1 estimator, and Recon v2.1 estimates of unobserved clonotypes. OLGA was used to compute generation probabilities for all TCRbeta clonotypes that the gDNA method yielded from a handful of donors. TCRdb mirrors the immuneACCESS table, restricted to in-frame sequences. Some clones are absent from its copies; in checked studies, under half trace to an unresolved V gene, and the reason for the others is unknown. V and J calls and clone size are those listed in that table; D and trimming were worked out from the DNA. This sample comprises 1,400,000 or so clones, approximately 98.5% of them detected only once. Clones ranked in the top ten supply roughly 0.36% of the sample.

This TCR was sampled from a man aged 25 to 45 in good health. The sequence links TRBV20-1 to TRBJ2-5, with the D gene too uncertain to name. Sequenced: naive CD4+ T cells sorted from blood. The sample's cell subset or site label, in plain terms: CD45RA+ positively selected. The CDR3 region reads CSAPPTETQYF. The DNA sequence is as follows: TGCAGTGCTCCCCCGACCGAGACCCAGTACTTC.